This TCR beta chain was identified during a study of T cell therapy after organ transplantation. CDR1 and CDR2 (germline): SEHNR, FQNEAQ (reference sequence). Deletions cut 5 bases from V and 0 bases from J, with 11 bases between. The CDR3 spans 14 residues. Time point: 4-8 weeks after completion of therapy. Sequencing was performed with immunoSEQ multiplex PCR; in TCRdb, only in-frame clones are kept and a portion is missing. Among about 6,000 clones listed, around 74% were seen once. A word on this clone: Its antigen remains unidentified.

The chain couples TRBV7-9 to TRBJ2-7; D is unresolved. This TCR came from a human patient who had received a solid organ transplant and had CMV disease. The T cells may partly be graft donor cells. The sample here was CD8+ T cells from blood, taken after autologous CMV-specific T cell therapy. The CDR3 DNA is TGTGCCAGCAGCCCAAGCCAGAGCTCCTACGAGCAGTACTTC. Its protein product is CASSPSQSSYEQYF. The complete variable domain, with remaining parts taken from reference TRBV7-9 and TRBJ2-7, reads DTGVSQNPRHKITKRGQNVTFRCDPISEHNRLYWYRQTLGQGPEFLTYFQNEAQLEKSRLLSDRFSAERPKGSFSTLEIQRTEQGDSAMYLCASSPSQSSYEQYFGPGTRLTVT.